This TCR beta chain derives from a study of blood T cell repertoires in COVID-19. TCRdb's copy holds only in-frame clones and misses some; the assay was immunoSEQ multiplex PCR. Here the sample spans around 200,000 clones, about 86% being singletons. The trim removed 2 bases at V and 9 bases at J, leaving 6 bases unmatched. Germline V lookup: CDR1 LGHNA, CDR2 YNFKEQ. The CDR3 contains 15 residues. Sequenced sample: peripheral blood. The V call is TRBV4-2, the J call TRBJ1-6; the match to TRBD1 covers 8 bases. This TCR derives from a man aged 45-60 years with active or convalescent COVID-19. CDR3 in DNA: TGTGCCAGCAGCCAAAACACAGGGGGGAGTTCACCCCTCCACTTT. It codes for CASSQNTGGSSPLHF.